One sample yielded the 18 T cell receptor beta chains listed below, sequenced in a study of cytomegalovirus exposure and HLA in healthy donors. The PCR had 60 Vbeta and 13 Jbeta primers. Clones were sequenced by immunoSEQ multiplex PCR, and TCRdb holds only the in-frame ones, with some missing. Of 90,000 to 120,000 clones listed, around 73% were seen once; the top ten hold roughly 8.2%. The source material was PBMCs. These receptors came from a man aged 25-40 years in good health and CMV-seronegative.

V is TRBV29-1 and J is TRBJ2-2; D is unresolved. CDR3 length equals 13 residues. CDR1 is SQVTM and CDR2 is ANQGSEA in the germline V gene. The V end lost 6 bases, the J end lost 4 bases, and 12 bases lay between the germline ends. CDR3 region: CSVPASSTGELFF. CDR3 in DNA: TGCAGCGTCCCGGCTAGTAGCACCGGGGAGCTGTTTTTT.

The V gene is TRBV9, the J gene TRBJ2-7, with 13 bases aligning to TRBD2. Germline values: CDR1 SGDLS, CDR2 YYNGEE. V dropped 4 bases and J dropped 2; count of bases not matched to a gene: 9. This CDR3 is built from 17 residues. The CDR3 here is CASSHSPLAGGPYEQYF. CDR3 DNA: TGTGCCAGCAGCCACAGTCCACTAGCGGGAGGGCCCTACGAGCAGTACTTC.

CDR3 nucleotides: TGTGCCAGCAGCACCCTAACGGGTTGGAACACTGAAGCTTTCTTT. Translating it yields CASSTLTGWNTEAFF. V is TRBV11-2 and J is TRBJ1-1; D remains ambiguous. Per the germline V gene, CDR1 is SGHAT and CDR2 is FQNNGV. With 5 bases removed from V and 1 base from J, the gap between germline ends came to 14 bases. This CDR3 has 15 residues.

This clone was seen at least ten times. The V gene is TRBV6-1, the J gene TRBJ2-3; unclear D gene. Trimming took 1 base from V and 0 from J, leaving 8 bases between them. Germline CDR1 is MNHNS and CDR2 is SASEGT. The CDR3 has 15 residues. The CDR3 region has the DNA TGTGCCAGCAGTGAAGGAGGCTGGAGCACAGATACGCAGTATTTT. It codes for CASSEGGWSTDTQYF.

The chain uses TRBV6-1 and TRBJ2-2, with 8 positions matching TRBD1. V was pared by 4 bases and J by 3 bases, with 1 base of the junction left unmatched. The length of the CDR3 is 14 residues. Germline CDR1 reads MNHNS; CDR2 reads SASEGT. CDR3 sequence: CASSGQGYTGELFF. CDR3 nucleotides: TGTGCCAGCAGTGGACAGGGGTACACCGGGGAGCTGTTTTTT.

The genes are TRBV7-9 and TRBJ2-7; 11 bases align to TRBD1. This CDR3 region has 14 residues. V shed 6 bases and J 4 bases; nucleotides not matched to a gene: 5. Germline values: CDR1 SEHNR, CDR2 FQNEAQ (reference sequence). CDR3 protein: CASSPGQGVYEQYF. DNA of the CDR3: TGTGCCAGCAGTCCGGGACAGGGGGTTTACGAGCAGTACTTC. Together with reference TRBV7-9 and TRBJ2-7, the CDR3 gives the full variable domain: DTGVSQNPRHKITKRGQNVTFRCDPISEHNRLYWYRQTLGQGPEFLTYFQNEAQLEKSRLLSDRFSAERPKGSFSTLEIQRTEQGDSAMYLCASSPGQGVYEQYFGPGTRLTVT.

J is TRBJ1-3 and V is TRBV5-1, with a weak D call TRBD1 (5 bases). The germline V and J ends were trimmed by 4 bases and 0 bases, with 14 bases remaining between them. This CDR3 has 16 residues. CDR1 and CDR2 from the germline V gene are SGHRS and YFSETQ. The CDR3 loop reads CASSREQTDSGNTIYF. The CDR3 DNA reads TGCGCCAGCAGCAGGGAACAGACAGACTCTGGAAACACCATATATTTT.

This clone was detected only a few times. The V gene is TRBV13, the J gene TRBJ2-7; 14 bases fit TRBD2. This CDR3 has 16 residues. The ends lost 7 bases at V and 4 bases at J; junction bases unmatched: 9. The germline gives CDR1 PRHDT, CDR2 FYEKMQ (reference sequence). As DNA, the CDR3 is TGTGCCAGCACCAATACCGGGACTAGCGGGGGTTACGAGCAGTACTTC. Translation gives CASTNTGTSGGYEQYF.

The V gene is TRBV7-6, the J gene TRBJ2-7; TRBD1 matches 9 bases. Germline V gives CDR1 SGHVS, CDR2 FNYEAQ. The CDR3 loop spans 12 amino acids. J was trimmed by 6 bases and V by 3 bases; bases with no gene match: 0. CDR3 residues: CASSLDRGEQYF. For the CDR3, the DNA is TGTGCCAGCAGCTTGGACAGGGGCGAGCAGTACTTC.

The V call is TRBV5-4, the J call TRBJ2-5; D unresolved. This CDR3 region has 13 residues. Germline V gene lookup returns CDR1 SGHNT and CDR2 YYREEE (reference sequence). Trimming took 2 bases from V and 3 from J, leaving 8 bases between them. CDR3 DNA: TGTGCCAGCAGCTTACAGCAGGAAGAGACCCAGTACTTC. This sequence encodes CASSLQQEETQYF.

For the CDR3, the DNA is TGTGCCAGCAGTTTTTCAGGGAACCAAGAGACCCAGTACTTC. Protein: CASSFSGNQETQYF. The rearrangement links TRBV28 to TRBJ2-5, with D perhaps TRBD1 (5 bases). This CDR3 is built from 14 residues. Germline V gene data show CDR1 as MDHEN and CDR2 as SYDVKM. Trimming pared 3 bases from V and 0 bases from J, leaving 8 bases between.

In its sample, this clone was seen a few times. For the CDR3, the DNA is TGTGCTAGTGGTCCCCCCGGGGGCTCCTACAATGAGCAGTTCTTC. Its protein product is CASGPPGGSYNEQFF. This rearrangement joins TRBV12-5 to TRBJ2-1, with D possibly TRBD2 on 6 matching bases. CDR3 length: 15 residues. Trimming left V 5 bases short and J 0 bases short, with 11 bases between. Germline-derived CDR1 and CDR2 are LGHNT and FRNRAP.

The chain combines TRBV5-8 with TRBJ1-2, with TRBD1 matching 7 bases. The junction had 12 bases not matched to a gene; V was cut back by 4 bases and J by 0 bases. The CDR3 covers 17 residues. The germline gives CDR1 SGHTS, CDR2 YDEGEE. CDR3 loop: CASSPHLDRATNYGYTF. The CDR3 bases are TGTGCCAGCAGCCCACACCTAGACAGGGCAACTAACTATGGCTACACCTTC. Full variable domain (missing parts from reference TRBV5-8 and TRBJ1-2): EAGVTQSPTHLIKTRGQQATLRCSPISGHTSVYWYQQALGLGLQFLLWYDEGEERNRGNFPPRFSGRQFPNYSSELNVNALELEDSALYLCASSPHLDRATNYGYTFGSGTRLTVV.

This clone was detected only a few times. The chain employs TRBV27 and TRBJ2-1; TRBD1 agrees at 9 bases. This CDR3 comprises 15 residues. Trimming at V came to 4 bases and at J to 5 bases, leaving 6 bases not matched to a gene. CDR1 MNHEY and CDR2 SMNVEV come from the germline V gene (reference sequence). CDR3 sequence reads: CASSWTGVLDNEQFF. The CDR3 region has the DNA TGTGCCAGCAGTTGGACAGGGGTGCTGGACAATGAGCAGTTCTTC.

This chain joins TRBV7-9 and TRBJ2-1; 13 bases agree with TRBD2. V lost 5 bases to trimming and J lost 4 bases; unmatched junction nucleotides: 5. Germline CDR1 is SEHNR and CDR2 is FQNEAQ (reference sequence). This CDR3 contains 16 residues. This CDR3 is CASSPGTSGTYNEQFF. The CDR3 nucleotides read TGTGCCAGCAGCCCAGGGACTAGCGGGACATACAATGAGCAGTTCTTC.

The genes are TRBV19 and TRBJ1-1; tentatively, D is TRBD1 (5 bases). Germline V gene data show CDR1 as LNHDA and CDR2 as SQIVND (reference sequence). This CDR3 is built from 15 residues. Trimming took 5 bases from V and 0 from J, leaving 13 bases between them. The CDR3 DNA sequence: TGTGCCAGTAGTGTGAGACAGTTTATGAACACTGAAGCTTTCTTT. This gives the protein CASSVRQFMNTEAFF.

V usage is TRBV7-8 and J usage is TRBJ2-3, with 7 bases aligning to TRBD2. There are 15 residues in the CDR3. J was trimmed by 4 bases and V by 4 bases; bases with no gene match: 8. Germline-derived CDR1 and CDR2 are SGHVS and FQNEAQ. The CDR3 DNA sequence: TGTGCCAGCAGCTCCAGCGGGAAAGGGGCAGATACGCAGTATTTT. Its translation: CASSSSGKGADTQYF.

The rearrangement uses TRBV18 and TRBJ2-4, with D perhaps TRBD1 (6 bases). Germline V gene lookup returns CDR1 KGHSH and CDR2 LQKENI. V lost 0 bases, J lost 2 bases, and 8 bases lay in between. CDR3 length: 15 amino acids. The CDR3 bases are TGTGCCAGCTCACCACCTCAGGGGACCAAAAACATTCAGTACTTC. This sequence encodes CASSPPQGTKNIQYF.